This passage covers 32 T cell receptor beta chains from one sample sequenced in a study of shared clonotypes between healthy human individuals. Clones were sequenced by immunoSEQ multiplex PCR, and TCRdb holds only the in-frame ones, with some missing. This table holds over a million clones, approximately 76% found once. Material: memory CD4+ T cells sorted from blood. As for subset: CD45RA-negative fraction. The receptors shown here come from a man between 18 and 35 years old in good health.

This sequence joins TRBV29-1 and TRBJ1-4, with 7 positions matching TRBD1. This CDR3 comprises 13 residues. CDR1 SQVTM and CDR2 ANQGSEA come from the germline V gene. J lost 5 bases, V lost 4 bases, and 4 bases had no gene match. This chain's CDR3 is CSVGDSRNEKLFF. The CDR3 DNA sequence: TGCAGCGTTGGGGACAGCCGAAATGAAAAACTGTTTTTT. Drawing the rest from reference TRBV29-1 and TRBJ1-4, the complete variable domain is SAVISQKPSRDICQRGTSLTIQCQVDSQVTMMFWYRQQPGQSLTLIATANQGSEATYESGFVIDKFPISRPNLTFSTLTVSNMSPEDSSIYLCSVGDSRNEKLFFGSGTQLSVL.

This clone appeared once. CDR3 nucleotide sequence: TGTGCCAGCAGGGCCGGTTTGGGAAATACGCAGTATTTT. Translating it yields CASRAGLGNTQYF. The chain carries TRBV2 and TRBJ2-3; D ambiguous. The CDR3 length is 13 residues. Germline V gives CDR1 SNHLY, CDR2 FYNNEI. Deletions cut 6 bases from V and 7 bases from J, with 14 bases between.

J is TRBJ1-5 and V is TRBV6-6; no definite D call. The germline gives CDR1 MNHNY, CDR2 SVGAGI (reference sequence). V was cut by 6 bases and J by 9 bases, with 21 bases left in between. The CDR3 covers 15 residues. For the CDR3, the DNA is TGTGCCAGCAGCCCCTTCTCAGAGACATTTCGGCCCCAGCATTTT. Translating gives CASSPFSETFRPQHF.

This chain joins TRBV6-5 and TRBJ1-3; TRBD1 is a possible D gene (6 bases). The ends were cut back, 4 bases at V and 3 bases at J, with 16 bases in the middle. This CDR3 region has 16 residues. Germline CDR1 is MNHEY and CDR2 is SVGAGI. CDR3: CASSWGGAGSGNTIYF. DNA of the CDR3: TGTGCCAGCAGTTGGGGGGGGGCAGGGAGTGGAAACACCATATATTTT.

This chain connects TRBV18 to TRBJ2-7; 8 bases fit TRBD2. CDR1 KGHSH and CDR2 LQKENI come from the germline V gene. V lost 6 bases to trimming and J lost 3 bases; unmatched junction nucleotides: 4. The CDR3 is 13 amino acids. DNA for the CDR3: TGTGCCAGCTCCCAAACTAGCGGCTACGAGCAGTACTTC. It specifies CASSQTSGYEQYF.

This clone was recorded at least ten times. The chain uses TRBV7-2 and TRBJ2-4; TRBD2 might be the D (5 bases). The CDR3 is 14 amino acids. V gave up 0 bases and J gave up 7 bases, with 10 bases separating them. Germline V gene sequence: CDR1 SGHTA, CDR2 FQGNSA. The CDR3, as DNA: TGTGCCAGCAGCTTAGCGGGAGCGGTGAACATTCAGTACTTC. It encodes CASSLAGAVNIQYF.

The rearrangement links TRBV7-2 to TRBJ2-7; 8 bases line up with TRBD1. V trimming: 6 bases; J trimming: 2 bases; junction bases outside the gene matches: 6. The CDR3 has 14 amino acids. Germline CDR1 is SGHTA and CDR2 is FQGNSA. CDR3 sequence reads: CASRPGQVAYEQYF. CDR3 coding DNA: TGTGCCAGCAGACCGGGACAGGTCGCCTACGAGCAGTACTTC.

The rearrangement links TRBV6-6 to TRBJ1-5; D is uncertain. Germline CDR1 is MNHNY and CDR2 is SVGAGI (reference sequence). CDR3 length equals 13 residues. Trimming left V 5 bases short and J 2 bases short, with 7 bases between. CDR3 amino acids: CASSRVGNQPQHF. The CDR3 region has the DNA TGTGCCAGCAGTAGGGTCGGCAATCAGCCCCAGCATTTT.

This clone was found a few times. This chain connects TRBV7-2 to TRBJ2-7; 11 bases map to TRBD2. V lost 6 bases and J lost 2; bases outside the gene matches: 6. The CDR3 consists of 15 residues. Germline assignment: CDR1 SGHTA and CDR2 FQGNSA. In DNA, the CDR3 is TGTGCCAGCAGTCAAGGACTAGCGGGCACCTACGAGCAGTACTTC. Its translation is CASSQGLAGTYEQYF.

CDR3 region: CASTVSGGPGNEQFF. The CDR3 bases are TGTGCCAGCACCGTGTCGGGGGGGCCCGGCAATGAGCAGTTCTTC. This chain connects TRBV2 to TRBJ2-1; 8 bases match TRBD2. V dropped 7 bases and J dropped 6; count of bases not matched to a gene: 11. Germline V gene sequence: CDR1 SNHLY, CDR2 FYNNEI. The CDR3 totals 15 residues.

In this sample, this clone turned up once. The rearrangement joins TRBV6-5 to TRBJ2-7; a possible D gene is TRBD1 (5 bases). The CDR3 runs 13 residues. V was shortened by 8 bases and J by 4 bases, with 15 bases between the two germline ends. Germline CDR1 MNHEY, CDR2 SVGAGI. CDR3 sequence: CASGESRTYEQYF. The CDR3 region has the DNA TGTGCCAGCGGGGAAAGTCGGACATACGAGCAGTACTTC.

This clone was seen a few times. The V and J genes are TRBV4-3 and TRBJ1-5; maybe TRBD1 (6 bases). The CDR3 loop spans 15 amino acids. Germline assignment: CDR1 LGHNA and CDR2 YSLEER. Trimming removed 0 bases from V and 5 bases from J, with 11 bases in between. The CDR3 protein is CASSQDLRGDQPQHF. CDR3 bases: TGCGCCAGCAGCCAAGATCTCAGGGGAGATCAGCCCCAGCATTTT.

The CDR3 loop reads CASRTFPAGEKLFF. As DNA, the CDR3 is TGTGCCAGCAGAACTTTCCCTGCGGGTGAAAAACTGTTTTTT. The chain joins TRBV2 to TRBJ1-4; no clear D. The CDR3 extends over 14 amino acids. V was trimmed by 6 bases and J by 7 bases, leaving 15 bases between them. CDR1 is SNHLY and CDR2 is FYNNEI in the germline V gene.

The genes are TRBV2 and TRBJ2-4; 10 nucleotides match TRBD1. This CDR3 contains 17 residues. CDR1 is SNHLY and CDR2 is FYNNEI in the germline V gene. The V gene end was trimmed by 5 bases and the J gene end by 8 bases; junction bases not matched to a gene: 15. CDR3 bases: TGTGCCAGCAGTTTGGTTCCGTCGGGACAGGGGTGGGACATTCAGTACTTC. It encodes CASSLVPSGQGWDIQYF.

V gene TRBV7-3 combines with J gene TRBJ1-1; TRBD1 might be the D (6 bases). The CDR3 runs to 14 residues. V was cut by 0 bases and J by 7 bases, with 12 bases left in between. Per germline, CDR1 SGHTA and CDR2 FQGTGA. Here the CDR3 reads CASSLTGAAREAFF. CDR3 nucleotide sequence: TGTGCCAGCAGCTTAACGGGGGCGGCGCGTGAAGCTTTCTTT.

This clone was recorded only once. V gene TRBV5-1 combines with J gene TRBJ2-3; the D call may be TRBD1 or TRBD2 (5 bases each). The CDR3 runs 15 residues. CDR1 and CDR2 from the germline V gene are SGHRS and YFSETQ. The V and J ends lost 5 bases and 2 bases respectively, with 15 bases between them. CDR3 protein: CASSYEGSPTDTQYF. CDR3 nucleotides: TGCGCCAGCAGTTACGAGGGGTCTCCCACAGATACGCAGTATTTT. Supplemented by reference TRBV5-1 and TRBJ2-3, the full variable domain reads KAGVTQTPRYLIKTRGQQVTLSCSPISGHRSVSWYQQTPGQGLQFLFEYFSETQRNKGNFPGRFSGRQFSNSRSEMNVSTLELGDSALYLCASSYEGSPTDTQYFGPGTRLTVL.

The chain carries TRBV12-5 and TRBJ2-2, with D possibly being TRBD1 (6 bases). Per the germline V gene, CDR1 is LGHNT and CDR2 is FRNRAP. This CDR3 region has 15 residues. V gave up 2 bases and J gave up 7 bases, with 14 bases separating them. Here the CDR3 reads CASGLTGKQGGELFF. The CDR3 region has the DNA TGTGCTAGTGGTTTGACCGGGAAACAGGGCGGGGAGCTGTTTTTT.

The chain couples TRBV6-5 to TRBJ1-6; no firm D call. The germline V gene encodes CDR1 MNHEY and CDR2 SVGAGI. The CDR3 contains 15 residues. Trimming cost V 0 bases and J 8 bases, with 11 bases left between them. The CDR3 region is CASSYSTANHSPLHF. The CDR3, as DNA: TGTGCCAGCAGTTACTCAACGGCCAACCATTCACCCCTCCACTTT.

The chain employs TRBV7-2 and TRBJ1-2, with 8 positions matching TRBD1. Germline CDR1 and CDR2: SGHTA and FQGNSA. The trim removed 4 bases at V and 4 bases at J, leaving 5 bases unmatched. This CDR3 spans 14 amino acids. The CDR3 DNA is TGTGCCAGCAGCTCCGGACAGGGTATCTATGGCTACACCTTC. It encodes CASSSGQGIYGYTF.

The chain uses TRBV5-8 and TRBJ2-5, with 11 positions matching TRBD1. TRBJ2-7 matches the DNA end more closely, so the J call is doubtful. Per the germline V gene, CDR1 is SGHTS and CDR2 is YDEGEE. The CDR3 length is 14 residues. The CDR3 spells CASSSDRGHNEQYF. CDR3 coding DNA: TGTGCCAGCAGCTCGGACAGGGGGCACAACGAGCAGTACTTC.

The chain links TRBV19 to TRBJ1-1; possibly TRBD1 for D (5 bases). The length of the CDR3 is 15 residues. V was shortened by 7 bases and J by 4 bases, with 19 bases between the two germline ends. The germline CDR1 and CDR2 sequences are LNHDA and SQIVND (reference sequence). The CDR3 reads CASKVAPGGGTEAFF. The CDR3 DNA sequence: TGTGCCAGTAAGGTAGCCCCGGGTGGGGGCACTGAAGCTTTCTTT.

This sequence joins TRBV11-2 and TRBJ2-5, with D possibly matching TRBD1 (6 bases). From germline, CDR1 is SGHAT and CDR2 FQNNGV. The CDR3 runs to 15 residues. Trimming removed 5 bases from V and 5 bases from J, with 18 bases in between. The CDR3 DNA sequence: TGTGCCAGCAGCAGAATACAGGGCTTTGCGGAGACCCAGTACTTC. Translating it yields CASSRIQGFAETQYF.

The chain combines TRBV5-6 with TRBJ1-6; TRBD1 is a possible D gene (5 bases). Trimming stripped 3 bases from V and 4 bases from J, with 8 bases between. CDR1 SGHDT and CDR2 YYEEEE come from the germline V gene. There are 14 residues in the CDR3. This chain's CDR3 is CASSSQAYNSPLHF. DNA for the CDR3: TGTGCCAGCAGCTCACAGGCATATAATTCACCCCTCCACTTT.

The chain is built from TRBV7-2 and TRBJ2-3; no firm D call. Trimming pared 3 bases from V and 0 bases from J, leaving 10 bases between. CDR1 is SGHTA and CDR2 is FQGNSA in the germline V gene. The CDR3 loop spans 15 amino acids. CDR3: CASSFSGVSTDTQYF. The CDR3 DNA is TGTGCCAGCAGCTTCTCTGGGGTGAGCACAGATACGCAGTATTTT.

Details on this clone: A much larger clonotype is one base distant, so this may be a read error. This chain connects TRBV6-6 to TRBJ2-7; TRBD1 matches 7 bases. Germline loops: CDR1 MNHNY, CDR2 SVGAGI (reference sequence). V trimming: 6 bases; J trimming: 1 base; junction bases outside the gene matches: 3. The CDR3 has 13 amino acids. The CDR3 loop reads CASSRDRSYEQYF. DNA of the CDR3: TGTGCCAGCAGCCGGGACAGATCCTACGAGCAGTACTTC.

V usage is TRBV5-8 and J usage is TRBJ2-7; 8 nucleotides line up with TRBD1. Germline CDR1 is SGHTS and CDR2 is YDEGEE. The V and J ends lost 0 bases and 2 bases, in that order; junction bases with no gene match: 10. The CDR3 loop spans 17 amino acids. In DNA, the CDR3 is TGTGCCAGCAGCTTGGTATTTCTCCAGGGGGCTGCCTACGAGCAGTACTTC. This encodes CASSLVFLQGAAYEQYF.

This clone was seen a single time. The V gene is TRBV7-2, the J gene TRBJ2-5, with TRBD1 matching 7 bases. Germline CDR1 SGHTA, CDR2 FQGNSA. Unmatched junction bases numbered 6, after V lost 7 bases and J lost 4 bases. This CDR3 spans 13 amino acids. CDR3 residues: CASTLTGVETQYF. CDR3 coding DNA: TGTGCCAGCACCCTCACAGGGGTAGAGACCCAGTACTTC.

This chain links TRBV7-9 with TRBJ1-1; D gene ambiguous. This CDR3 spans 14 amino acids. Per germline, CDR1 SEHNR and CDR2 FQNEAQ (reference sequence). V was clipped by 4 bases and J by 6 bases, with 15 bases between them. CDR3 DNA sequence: TGTGCCAGCAGCTCCGTCGGGAGGGAATCTGAAGCTTTCTTT. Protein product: CASSSVGRESEAFF.

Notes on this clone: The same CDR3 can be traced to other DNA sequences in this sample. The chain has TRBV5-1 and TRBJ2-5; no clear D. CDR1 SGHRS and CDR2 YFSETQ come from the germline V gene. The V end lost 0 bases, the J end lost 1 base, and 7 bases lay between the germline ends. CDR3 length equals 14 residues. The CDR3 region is CASSLAVRQETQYF. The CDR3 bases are TGCGCCAGCAGCTTGGCGGTTCGCCAAGAGACCCAGTACTTC.

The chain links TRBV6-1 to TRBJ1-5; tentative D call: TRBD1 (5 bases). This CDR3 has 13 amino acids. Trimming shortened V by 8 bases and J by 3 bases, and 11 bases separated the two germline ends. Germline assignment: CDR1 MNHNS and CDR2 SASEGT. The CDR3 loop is CASSRGLNQPQHF. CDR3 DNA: TGTGCCAGCTCTAGGGGCCTCAATCAGCCCCAGCATTTT.

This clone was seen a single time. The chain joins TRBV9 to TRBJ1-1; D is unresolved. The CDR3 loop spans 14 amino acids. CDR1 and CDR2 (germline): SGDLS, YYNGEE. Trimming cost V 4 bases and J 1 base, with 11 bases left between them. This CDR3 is CASSPRHSNTEAFF. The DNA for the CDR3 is TGTGCCAGCAGCCCACGCCACTCGAACACTGAAGCTTTCTTT.

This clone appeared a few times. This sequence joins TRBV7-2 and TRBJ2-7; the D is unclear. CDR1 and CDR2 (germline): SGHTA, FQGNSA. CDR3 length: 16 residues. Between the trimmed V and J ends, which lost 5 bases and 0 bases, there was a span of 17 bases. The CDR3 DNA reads TGTGCCAGCAGCCGATTTCGAACACTTTCCTCCTACGAGCAGTACTTC. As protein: CASSRFRTLSSYEQYF.